This T cell receptor (beta chain) came from a study of shared T cell receptors in the human thymus. Using immunoSEQ multiplex PCR, the repertoire was profiled, and TCRdb retains in-frame clones only, with some absent. Among around 340,000 clones listed, more than 85% were seen once. The CDR3 has 17 residues. V lost 4 bases, J lost 2 bases, and 15 bases lay in between. Germline lookup yields CDR1 SGHVT and CDR2 SQSDAQ. The chain combines TRBV7-4 with TRBJ2-6; possible D gene TRBD1, 5 bases. Sequencing was done on a sample of thymocytes. This clonotype originated in a human donor. The CDR3 DNA reads as TGTGCCAGCAGCTCCCCAGACAGTGACCCTGGGGCCAACGTCCTGACTTTC. Translation: CASSSPDSDPGANVLTF.